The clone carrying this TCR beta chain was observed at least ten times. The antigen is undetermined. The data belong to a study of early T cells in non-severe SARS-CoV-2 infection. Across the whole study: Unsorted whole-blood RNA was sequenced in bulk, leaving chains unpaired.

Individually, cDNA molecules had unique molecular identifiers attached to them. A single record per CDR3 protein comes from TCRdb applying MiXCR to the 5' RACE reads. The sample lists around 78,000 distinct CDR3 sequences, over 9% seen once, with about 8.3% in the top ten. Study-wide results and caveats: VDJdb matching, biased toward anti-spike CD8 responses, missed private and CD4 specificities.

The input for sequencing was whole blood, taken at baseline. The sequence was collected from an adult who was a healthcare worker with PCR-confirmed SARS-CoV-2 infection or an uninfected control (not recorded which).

The CDR3 sequence: CAWSIPGGALYEQYF. The CDR3 region has the DNA TGTGCCTGGAGTATCCCGGGGGGGGCTCTATACGAGCAGTACTTC. The J gene is TRBJ2-7, the V gene TRBV30; 8 bases map to TRBD2. Germline trimming cut 2 bases from V and 4 bases from J; bases unmatched to any gene: 10. Germline V gene lookup returns CDR1 GTSNPN and CDR2 SVGIG (reference sequence). The length of the CDR3 is 15 residues.